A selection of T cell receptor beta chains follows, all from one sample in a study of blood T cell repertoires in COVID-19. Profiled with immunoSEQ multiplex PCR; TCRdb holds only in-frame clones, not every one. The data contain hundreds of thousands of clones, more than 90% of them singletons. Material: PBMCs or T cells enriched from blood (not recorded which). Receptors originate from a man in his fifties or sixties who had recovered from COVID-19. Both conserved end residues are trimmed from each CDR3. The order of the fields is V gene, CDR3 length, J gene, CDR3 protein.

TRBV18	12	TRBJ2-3	ASSSGGALYTQY
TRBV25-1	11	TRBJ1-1	ASSGRDRGIAF
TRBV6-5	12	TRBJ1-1	ASRAGGKNTEAF
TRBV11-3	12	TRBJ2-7	ASSPGRELPEQY
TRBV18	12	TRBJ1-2	ASSPPAAPYGYT
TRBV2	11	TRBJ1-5	ASSGGVGQPQH
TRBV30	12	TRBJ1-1	AWNLYLVPAGAF
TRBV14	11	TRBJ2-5	ASRGLTGETQY
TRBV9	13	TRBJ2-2	ASSDKRGGTGELF
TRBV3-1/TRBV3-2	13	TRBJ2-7	ASSQVTSGIYEQY
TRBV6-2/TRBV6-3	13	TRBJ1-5	ASSPVDRTNQPQH
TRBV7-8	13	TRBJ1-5	ASSLALQGNQPQH
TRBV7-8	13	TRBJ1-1	ASSLARVRNTEAF
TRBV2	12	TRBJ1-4	ASGRDGGDEKLF
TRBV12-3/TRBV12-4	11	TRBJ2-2	ASSFLLIGELF
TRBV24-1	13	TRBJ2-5	ATSQAGKSDETQY
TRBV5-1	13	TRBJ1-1	ASSFYGHPNTEAF